This T cell receptor beta chain was sequenced in a study of OX40 agonist ivuxolimab in advanced cancers. Germline CDR1 and CDR2: MNHNY and SVGAGI (reference sequence). Trimming cost V 0 bases and J 4 bases; bases outside gene matches: 2. The CDR3 runs to 15 residues. Assay used: immunoSEQ multiplex PCR; TCRdb lists only in-frame clones, some missing. Seen here are 65,000 to 80,000 clones, approximately 81% observed once, and the top ten hold around 0.63%. The source of this sequence is an adult with an advanced solid tumor such as melanoma, head and neck, liver or kidney cancer. The chain has TRBV6-6 and TRBJ2-7; 11 bases agree with TRBD2. Specimen: CD4+ or CD8+ T cells sorted from blood, collected in a trial of the OX40 agonist ivuxolimab. CDR3 DNA: TGTGCCAGCAGTTACTCGGCTAGCGGGGGGTACGAGCAGTACTTC. Protein product: CASSYSASGGYEQYF.